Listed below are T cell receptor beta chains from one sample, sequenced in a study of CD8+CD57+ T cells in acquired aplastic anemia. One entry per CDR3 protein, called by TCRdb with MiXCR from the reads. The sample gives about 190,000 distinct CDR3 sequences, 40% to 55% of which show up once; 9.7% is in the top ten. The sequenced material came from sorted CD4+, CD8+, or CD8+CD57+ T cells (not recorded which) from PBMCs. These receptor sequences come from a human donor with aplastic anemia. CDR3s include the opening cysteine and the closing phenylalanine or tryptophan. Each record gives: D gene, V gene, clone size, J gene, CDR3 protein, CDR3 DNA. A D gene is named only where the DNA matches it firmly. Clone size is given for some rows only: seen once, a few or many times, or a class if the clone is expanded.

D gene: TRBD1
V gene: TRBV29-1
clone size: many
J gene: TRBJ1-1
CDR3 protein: CSVAGQGAGEAFF
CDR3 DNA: TGCAGCGTTGCGGGACAGGGGGCAGGTGAAGCTTTCTTT

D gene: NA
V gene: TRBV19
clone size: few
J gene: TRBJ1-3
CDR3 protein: CASSIAGTGFTTSRNTIYF
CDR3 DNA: TGTGCCAGTAGTATAGCCGGGACCGGGTTTACGACGAGCCGAAACACCATATATTTT

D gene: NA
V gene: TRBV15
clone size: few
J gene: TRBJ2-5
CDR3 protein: CATSREVYETQYF
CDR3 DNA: TGTGCCACCAGCAGAGAAGTTTATGAGACCCAGTACTTC

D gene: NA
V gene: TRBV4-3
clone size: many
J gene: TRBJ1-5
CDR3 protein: CASSQDHRPQPQHF
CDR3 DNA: TGCGCCAGCAGCCAAGATCACAGACCTCAGCCCCAGCATTTT

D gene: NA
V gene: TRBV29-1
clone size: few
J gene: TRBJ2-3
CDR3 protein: CSVEGTSTDTQYF
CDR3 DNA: TGCAGCGTTGAGGGGACTAGCACAGATACGCAGTATTTT

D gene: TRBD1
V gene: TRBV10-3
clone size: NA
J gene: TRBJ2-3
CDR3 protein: CAISVARGQADTQYF
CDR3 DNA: TGTGCCATCAGTGTAGCCAGGGGGCAGGCAGATACGCAGTATTTT

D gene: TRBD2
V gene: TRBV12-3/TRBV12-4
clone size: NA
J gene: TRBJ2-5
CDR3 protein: CASSLMGLAGTQYF
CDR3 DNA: TGTGCCAGCAGTTTAATGGGACTAGCGGGGACCCAGTACTTC

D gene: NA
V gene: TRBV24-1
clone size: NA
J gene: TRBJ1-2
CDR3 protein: CATSAWTYGYTF
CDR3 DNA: TGTGCCACCAGTGCCTGGACCTATGGCTACACCTTC

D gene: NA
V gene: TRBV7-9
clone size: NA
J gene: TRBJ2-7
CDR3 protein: CASSVPGYEQYF
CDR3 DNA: TGTGCCAGCAGCGTTCCGGGCTACGAGCAGTACTTC

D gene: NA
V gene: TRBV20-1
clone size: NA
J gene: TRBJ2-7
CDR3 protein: CSASQISYEQYF
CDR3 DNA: TGCAGTGCTAGTCAGATCTCCTACGAGCAGTACTTC

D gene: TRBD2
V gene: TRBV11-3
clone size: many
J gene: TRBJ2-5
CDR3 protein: CASVRGRALGETQYF
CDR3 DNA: TGTGCCAGCGTCCGCGGGAGGGCCTTGGGGGAGACCCAGTACTTC

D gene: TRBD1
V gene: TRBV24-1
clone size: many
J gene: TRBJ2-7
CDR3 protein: CATSGETGALNEQYF
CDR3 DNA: TGTGCCACCAGTGGGGAGACAGGGGCCCTTAACGAGCAGTACTTC

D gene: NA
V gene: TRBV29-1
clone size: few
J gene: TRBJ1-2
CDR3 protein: CSFWTLYGYTF
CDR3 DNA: TGCAGCTTCTGGACGCTCTATGGCTACACCTTC

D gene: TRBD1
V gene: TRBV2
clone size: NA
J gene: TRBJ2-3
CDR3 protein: CASNRQGDTQYF
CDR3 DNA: TGTGCCAGCAACAGACAGGGGGATACGCAGTATTTT

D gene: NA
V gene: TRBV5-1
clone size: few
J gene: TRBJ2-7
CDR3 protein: CASSLAGQVTYEQYF
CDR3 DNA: TGCGCCAGCAGCTTGGCCGGTCAGGTTACCTACGAGCAGTACTTC

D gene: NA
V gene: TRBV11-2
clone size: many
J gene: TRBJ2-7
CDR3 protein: CASSQHKAPTYEQYF
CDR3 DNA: TGTGCCAGCAGCCAACACAAGGCTCCCACTTACGAGCAGTACTTC

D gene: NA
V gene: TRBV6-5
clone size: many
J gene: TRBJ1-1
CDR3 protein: CASSYFRSSDTEAFF
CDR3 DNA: TGTGCCAGCAGTTACTTCAGGTCCTCGGACACTGAAGCTTTCTTT

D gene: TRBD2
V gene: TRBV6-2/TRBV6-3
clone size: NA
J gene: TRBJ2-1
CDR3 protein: CASSWLAGGNYNEQFF
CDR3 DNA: TGTGCCAGCAGTTGGTTAGCGGGAGGGAACTACAATGAGCAGTTCTTC

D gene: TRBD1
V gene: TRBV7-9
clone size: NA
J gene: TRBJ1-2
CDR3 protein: CASSRGQDYGYTF
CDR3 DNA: TGTGCCAGCAGCCGTGGACAGGATTATGGCTACACCTTC

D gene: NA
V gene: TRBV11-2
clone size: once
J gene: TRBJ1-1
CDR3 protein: CASSPWAEAFF
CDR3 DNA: TGTGCCAGCAGTCCCTGGGCTGAAGCTTTCTTT

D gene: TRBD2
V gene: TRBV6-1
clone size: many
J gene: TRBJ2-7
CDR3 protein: CASSEGTSGMGRQYF
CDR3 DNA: TGTGCCAGCAGTGAAGGGACTAGCGGGATGGGCCGTCAATACTTC

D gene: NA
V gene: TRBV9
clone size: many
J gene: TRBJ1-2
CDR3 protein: CASSALPSFERVWGGYTF
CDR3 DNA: TGTGCCAGCAGCGCATTGCCATCTTTCGAACGCGTTTGGGGGGGCTACACCTTC

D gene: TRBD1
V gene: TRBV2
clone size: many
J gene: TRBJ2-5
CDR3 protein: CASPKGTGAETQYF
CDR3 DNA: TGTGCCAGCCCTAAGGGGACAGGGGCCGAGACCCAGTACTTC

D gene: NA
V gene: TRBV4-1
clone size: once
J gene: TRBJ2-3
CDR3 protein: CASGQAGANTDTQYF
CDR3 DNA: TGCGCCAGCGGCCAAGCCGGAGCTAACACAGATACGCAGTATTTT

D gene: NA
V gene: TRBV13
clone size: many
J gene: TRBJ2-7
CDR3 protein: CASSSYSARVSYEQYF
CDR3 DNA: TGTGCCAGCAGTTCCTATTCGGCCAGGGTGTCCTACGAGCAGTACTTC

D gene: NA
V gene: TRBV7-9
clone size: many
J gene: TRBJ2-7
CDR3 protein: CASSLGSTFGSEQYF
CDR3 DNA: TGTGCCAGCAGCTTAGGGTCCACATTCGGGAGCGAGCAGTACTTC

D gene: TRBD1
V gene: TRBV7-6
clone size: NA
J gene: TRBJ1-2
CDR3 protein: CASSLAGTGDGYTF
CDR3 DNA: TGTGCCAGCAGCTTAGCGGGGACAGGGGATGGCTACACCTTC

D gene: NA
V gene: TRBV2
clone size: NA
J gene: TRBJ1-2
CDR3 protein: CASSLETLYGYTF
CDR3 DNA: TGTGCCAGCAGTCTAGAGACTCTCTATGGCTACACCTTC

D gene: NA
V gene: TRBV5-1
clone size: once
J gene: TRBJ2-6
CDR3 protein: CASSLVGQGSSGANVLTF
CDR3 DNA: TGCGCCAGCAGCTTGGTTGGTCAGGGGAGCTCTGGGGCCAACGTCCTGACTTTC

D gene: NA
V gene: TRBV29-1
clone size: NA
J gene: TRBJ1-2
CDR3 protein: CGTWTANYGYTF
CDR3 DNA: TGCGGGACCTGGACAGCCAACTATGGCTACACCTTC

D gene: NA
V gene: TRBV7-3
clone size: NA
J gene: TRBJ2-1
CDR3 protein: CASSLSSAGWNEQFF
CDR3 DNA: TGTGCCAGCAGCTTAAGCTCGGCGGGATGGAATGAGCAGTTCTTC